The rows below give T cell receptor beta chains drawn from one sample of a study of T cell changes during pregnancy in multiple sclerosis. Here immunoSEQ multiplex PCR was the method, and the copy in TCRdb shows in-frame clones only, minus some. This sample carries around 56,000 clones, around 90% of them seen once, and the ten largest clones take 0.76%. The specimen comprised CD4+ T cells from peripheral blood mononuclear cells, sampled in the first trimester of pregnancy. All receptors derive from a female donor with multiple sclerosis, enrolled in a pregnancy study. Both conserved end residues are part of each CDR3. The D gene is left open where the match is weak.

CASSLAGPPGRGYGYTF TRBV5-4 NA
CASSYDSSLGNTIYF TRBV6-5 NA
CASSTGTGVYEQYF TRBV7-2 TRBD1
CASSGTGSGNTIYF TRBV25-1 TRBD1
CASSPRLAGGYNEQFF TRBV27 TRBD2
CAWSVGDRAYEQYF TRBV30 TRBD1
CASSRGRTGPNTEAFF TRBV5-6 TRBD1
CASSESQGGNTIYF TRBV6-1 NA
CASSPSGSNTEAFF TRBV7-2 NA
CAWNVGRDYEQYF TRBV30 NA
CASSETGDQPQHF TRBV7-2 NA
CASRSTDSYTQYF TRBV7-2 NA
CASSEYDYQYNEQFF TRBV25-1 NA
CASSFIRGTTNEKLFF TRBV6-5 NA
CASGQGSYGYTF TRBV6-5 TRBD1
CASSIPRAASYGYTF TRBV19 NA
CASSQGRGFESNQPQHF TRBV4-1 NA
CAWNGDRGNTEAFF TRBV30 TRBD1
CASSVGGYTGELFF TRBV9 NA
CASSESRNEQFF TRBV2 NA
CASSPAGTGDYGYTF TRBV18 TRBD1
CAWRSRRAVNQPQHF TRBV30 NA
CAWSPGHPGSDTQYF TRBV30 NA
CASSLAGGAVPSDTQYF TRBV11-2 TRBD2
CASKGGDSPSEQYF TRBV25-1 TRBD1
CASSPPGLAGRTGELFF TRBV5-6 TRBD2
CASSLGQGLTYEQYF TRBV6-5 TRBD1
CASRTGGLDEQFF TRBV6-5 NA
CASSSLAGVGGEQFF TRBV7-8 TRBD2
CASSELEDRSPLHF TRBV6-1 NA
CASSSETGGLNEQFF TRBV5-6 TRBD1
CASSGTSATDTQYF TRBV9 TRBD2
CAWTDPNSNSDTQYF TRBV30 NA
CSGGREPTEAFF TRBV29-1 NA
CASSPRGSYEQYF TRBV6-5 NA
CASSPVGTGGPQHF TRBV18 TRBD1
CASSYGQGAEAFF TRBV6-6 TRBD1
CASSQDPQAETQYF TRBV4-1 NA
CASSRVNSPLHF TRBV6-1 NA
CASSYRGGANYGYTF TRBV6-5 NA
CASSPRQVISGNTIYF TRBV9 NA
CASSVEHGYGYTF TRBV9 NA
CASSIPRDRAYYYGYTF TRBV19 TRBD1
CASSKALRTPYEQYF TRBV21-1 NA
CASSLVGSGQGHTGELFF TRBV5-1 TRBD1
CASSLGQRLGLNEQFF TRBV7-6 NA
CASSLGFVGSVMNTEAFF TRBV7-6 NA
CASSPRAGARVIQYF TRBV6-5 NA
CASSVGNRGYEQYF TRBV2 TRBD1
CASSSQGRGITDTQYF TRBV27 NA
CASSEGTGGYNEQFF TRBV7-7 NA
CASSRRDRVVNEQFF TRBV5-4 TRBD1